This T cell receptor (beta chain) was identified in a study of cytomegalovirus exposure and HLA in healthy donors. Study-wide results and limits: In a later analysis, the majority of CMV-associated beta chains seemingly showed HLA restriction.

The PCR made use of 60 Vbeta and 13 Jbeta primers. Assay: immunoSEQ multiplex PCR; the TCRdb copy retains only in-frame clones and omits some. The sample lists 150,000 to 200,000 clones, 62% occurring once. In the case of this clone: The antigen is not known.

Sequencing used PBMCs. This TCR derives from a man between 35 and 55 years old in good health and CMV-seronegative.

The CDR3 bases are TGCGCCAGCAGCCAGACTAGCGGCCCCCCCACAGATACGCAGTATTTT. Protein: CASSQTSGPPTDTQYF. The J gene is TRBJ2-3, the V gene TRBV4-1, with TRBD2 matching over 9 bases. J gave up 2 bases and V 3 bases, and 6 bases lay outside the gene matches. CDR3 length: 16 residues. CDR1 is MGHRA and CDR2 is YSYEKL in the germline V gene.